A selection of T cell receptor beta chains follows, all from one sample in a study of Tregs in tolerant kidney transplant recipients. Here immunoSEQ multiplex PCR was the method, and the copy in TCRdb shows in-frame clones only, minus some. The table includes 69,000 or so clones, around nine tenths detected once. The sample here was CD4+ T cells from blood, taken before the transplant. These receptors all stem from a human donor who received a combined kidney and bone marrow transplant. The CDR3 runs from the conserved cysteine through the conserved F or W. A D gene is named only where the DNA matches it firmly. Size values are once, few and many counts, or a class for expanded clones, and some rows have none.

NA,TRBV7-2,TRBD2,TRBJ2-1,CASSLVAGVFNEQFF
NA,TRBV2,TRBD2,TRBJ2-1,CASSVSGLALNEQFF
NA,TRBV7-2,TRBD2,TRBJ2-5,CASSRSLAGVETQYF
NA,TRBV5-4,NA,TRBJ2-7,CASSPGTPGRYEQYF
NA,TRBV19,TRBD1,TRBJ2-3,CASSDRGRDGTQYF
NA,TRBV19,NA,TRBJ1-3,CASSRDSSSGNTIYF
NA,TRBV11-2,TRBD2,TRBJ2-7,CASSLAGGEQYF
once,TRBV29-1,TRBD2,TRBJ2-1,CSVEGSSGGYNEQFF
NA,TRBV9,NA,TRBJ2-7,CASSVGPESSYEQYF
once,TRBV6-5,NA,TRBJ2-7,CASSYEPDTPHEQYF
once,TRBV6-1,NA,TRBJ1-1,CASSGRVLNTEAFF
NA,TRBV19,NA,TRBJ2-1,CASSWQQSYNEQFF
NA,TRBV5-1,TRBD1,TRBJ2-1,CASSLGQGVDEQFF
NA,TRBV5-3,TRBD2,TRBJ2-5,CARSLGLGTSGRAIETQYF
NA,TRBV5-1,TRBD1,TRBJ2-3,CASSYGQEPSTDTQYF
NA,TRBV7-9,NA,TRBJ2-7,CASSDRQAPYEQYF
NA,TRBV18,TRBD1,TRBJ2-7,CASSLNTGGGRIYEQYF
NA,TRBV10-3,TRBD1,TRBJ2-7,CAISESRGQAYEQYF
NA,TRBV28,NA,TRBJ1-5,CASSLDRNQPQHF
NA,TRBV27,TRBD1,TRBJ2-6,CASSFKGARSGANVLTF
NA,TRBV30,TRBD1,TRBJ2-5,CAWSGTGLETQYF
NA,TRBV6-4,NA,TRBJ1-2,CASSESGRYGYTF
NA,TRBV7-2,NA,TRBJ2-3,CASSLSSNTQYF
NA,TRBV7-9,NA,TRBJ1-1,CASSSLEGQNTEAFF
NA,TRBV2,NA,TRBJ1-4,CASSENRGLFF
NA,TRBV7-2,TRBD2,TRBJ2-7,CASSLIAGRYEQYF
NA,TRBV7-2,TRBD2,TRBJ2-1,CASSPRGSSYNEQFF
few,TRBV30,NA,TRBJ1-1,CAWRVRAGLSTEAFF
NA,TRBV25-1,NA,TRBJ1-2,CASSGPVANYGYTF
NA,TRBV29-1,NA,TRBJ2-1,CSVVHSGLVEQFF
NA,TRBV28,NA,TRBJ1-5,CASSLTGQSNQPQHF
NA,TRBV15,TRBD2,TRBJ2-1,CATSRDPLAGGPEQFF
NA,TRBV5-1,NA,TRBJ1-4,CASSLSTTNEKLFF
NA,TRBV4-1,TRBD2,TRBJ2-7,CASSQATSGLSYEQYF
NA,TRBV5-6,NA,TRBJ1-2,CASSLGERNYGYTF
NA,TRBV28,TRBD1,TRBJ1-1,CASSPGGQGLGNTEAFF
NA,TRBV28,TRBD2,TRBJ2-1,CASSGPGLAADEQFF
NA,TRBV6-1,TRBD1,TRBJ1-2,CASSERQGWGYTF
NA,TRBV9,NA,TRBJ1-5,CASSVGGGIHQPQHF
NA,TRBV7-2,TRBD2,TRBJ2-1,CASSRTSGSNEQFF
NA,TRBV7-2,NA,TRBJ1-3,CASSLVGGPSSGNTIYF
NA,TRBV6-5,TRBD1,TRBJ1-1,CASSYSPGQGEAFF
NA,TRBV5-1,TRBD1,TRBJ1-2,CASSLGQGGNYGYTF
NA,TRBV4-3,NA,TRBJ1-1,CASSQAGGVEVAFF
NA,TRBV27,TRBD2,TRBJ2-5,CASSQLTGTSVETQYF
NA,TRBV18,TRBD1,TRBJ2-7,CASSPRVGTGYNEQYF
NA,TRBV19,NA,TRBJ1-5,CASSIVETALGQPQHF